These T cell receptor beta chains were read from a single sample in a study of blood T cell repertoires in COVID-19. Assay: immunoSEQ multiplex PCR; the TCRdb copy retains only in-frame clones and omits some. The sample has 380,000 or so clones; roughly 88% are singletons. The specimen was PBMCs or T cells enriched from blood (not recorded which). The receptors originated from a woman aged 30 to 39 with acute COVID-19. Each CDR3 is given with its conserved first and last residue. The D gene is left open where the match is weak. Some rows mark clone size as missing; the rest say once, few, many or name a class of expanded clone.

V gene: TRBV19; D gene: TRBD1; J gene: TRBJ1-5; clone size: .; CDR3 DNA: TGTGCCAGTAGACAAGCTACAGGGGAAAATCAGCCCCAGCATTTT; CDR3 protein: CASRQATGENQPQHF
V gene: TRBV30; D gene: .; J gene: TRBJ1-5; clone size: few; CDR3 DNA: TGTGCCTGGAGTGACGGCCATAAATCAGGGCCCCAGCATTTT; CDR3 protein: CAWSDGHKSGPQHF
V gene: TRBV29-1; D gene: .; J gene: TRBJ1-1; clone size: few; CDR3 DNA: TGCAGCGTCACGAAGGGGGGGGGCACTGAAGCTTTCTTT; CDR3 protein: CSVTKGGGTEAFF
V gene: TRBV5-1; D gene: .; J gene: TRBJ2-3; clone size: .; CDR3 DNA: TGCGCCAGCAGCTTGGGCCGGGGGTCGGATACGCAGTATTTT; CDR3 protein: CASSLGRGSDTQYF
V gene: TRBV7-2; D gene: .; J gene: TRBJ2-2; clone size: .; CDR3 DNA: TGTGCCAGCAGCTTAAGGGGGGGAGGACTATCTTACACCGGGGAGCTGTTTTTT; CDR3 protein: CASSLRGGGLSYTGELFF
V gene: TRBV29-1; D gene: .; J gene: TRBJ1-2; clone size: .; CDR3 DNA: TGCAGCGTTTCCCCTTCGGGGGGAAACTATGGCTACACCTTC; CDR3 protein: CSVSPSGGNYGYTF
V gene: TRBV19; D gene: TRBD1; J gene: TRBJ1-1; clone size: once; CDR3 DNA: TGTGCCAGTAGTATGGGACCCGGGACAGGGGCCGAAGCTTTCTTT; CDR3 protein: CASSMGPGTGAEAFF
V gene: TRBV2; D gene: TRBD1; J gene: TRBJ2-1; clone size: .; CDR3 DNA: TGTGCCAGCAGTGTCAGTCGGGACAGGTACAACAATGAGCAGTTCTTC; CDR3 protein: CASSVSRDRYNNEQFF
V gene: TRBV3-1/TRBV3-2; D gene: .; J gene: TRBJ2-2; clone size: .; CDR3 DNA: TGTGCCAGCAGCCAAGGAGGGAGTTTCAACACCGGGGAGCTGTTTTTT; CDR3 protein: CASSQGGSFNTGELFF
V gene: TRBV29-1; D gene: .; J gene: TRBJ2-7; clone size: .; CDR3 DNA: TGCAGCGCTAAGGGGGCCTACGAGCAGTACTTC; CDR3 protein: CSAKGAYEQYF